The sequence of this T cell receptor beta chain was determined in a study of CD4 T cells in relation to SARS-CoV-2 and coronaviruses. Study conclusions and caveats: Memory recall responses, not primary responses primed in culture, are what the assay detects.

Assay: immunoSEQ multiplex PCR; the TCRdb copy retains only in-frame clones and omits some. Among about 39,000 clones, more than 65% were seen once, and the ten largest hold 20%. V gave up 6 bases and J gave up 6 bases; unmatched junction bases: 5. Per the germline V gene, CDR1 is MNHEY and CDR2 is SVGAGI. The CDR3 runs to 15 residues. On this clone itself: Antigen specificity is unknown.

The J gene is TRBJ2-1, the V gene TRBV6-5; 13 nucleotides agree with TRBD2. The TCR originated in an adult with COVID-19. Sequenced material: memory CD4+ T cells from PBMCs, cultured in vitro. The CDR3: CASSSGLAGANEQFF. The CDR3 DNA is TGTGCCAGCAGCTCTGGACTAGCGGGAGCCAATGAGCAGTTCTTC.